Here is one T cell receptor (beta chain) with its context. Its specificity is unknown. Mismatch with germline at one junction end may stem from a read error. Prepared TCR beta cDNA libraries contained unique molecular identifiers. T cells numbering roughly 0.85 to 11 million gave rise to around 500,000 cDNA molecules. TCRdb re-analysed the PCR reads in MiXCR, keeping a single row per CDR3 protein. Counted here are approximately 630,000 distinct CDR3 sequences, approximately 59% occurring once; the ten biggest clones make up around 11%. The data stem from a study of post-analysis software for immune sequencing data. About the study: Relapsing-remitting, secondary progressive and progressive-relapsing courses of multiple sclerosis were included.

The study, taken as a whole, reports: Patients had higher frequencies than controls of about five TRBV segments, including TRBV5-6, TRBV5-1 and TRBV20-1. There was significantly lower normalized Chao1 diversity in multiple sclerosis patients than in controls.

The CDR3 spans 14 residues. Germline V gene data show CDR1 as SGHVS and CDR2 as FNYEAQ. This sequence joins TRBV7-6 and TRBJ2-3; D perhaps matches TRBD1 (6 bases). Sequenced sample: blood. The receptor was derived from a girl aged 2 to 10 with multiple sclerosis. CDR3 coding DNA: TGTGCCAGCAGCTGTAGGGGGAGCACAGATACACAGTATTTT. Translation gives CASSCRGSTDTQYF.